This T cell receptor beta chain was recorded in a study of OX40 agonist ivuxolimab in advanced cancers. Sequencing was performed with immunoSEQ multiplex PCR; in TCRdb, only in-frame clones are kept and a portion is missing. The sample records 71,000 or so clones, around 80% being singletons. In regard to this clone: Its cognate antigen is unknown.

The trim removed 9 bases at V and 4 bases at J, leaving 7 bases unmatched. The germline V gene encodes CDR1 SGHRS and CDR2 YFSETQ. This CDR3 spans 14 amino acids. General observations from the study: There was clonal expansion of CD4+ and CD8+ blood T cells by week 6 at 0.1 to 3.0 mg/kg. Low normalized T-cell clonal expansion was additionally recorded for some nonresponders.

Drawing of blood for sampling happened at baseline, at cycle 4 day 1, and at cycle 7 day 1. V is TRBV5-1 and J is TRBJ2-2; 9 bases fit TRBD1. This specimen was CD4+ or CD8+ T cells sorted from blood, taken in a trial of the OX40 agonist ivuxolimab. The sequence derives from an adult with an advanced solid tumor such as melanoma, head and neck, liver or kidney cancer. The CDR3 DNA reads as TGCGCCACCCGGGGACAGGGTGCCACCGGGGAGCTGTTTTTT. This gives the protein CATRGQGATGELFF.